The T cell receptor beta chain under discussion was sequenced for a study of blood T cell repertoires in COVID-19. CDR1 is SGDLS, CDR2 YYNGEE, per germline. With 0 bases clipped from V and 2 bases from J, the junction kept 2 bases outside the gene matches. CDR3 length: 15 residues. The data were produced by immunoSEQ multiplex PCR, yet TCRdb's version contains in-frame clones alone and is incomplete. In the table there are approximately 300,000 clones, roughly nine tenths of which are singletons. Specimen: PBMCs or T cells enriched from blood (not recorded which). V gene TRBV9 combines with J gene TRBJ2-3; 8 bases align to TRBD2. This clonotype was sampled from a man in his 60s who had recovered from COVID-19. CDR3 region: CASSVGGLDTDTQYF. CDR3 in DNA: TGTGCCAGCAGCGTAGGGGGACTAGACACAGATACGCAGTATTTT.